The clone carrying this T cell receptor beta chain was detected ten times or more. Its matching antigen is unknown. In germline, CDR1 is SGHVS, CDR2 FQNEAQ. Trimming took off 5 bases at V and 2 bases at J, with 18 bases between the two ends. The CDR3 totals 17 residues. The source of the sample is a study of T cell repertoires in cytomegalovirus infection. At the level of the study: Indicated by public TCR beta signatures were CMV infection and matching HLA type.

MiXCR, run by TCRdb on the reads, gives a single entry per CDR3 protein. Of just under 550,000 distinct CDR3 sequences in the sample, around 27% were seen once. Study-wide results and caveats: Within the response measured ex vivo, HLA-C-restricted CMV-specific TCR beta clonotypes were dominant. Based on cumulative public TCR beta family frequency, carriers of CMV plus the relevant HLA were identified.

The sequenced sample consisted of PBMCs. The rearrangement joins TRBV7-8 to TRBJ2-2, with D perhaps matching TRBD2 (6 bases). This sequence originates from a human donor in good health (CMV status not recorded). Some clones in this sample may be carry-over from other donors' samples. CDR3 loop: CASSPFWSGQNTGELFF. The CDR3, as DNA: TGTGCCAGCAGCCCCTTCTGGAGCGGGCAAAACACCGGGGAGCTGTTTTTT. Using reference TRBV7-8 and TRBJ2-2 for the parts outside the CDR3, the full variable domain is GAGVSQSPRYKVAKRGQDVALRCDPISGHVSLFWYQQALGQGPEFLTYFQNEAQLDKSGLPSDRFFAERPEGSVSTLKIQRTQQEDSAVYLCASSPFWSGQNTGELFFGEGSRLTVL.